This T cell receptor beta chain was sequenced during a study of vaccination and CD4 T cells after COVID-19. As for the study in general: Convalescent participants consisted of six males and four females, two being Hispanic.

Treatment: roughly ten-day PBMC culture with coronavirus spike peptide pools or control peptides (ViraFEST assay). ViraFEST sequenced TCRs after peptide-pool expansion of antigen-specific T cells. CDR3 length equals 17 residues. The germline V gene has CDR1 KGHSH and CDR2 LQKENI. The J segment lost 2 bases and the V segment lost 3 bases, leaving 9 bases of the junction unmatched. Sequencing of the DNA from cultured CD4+ T cells was carried out with the Oncomine TCR Beta short-read assay. From the PCR reads, TCRdb called clonotypes with MiXCR, one entry per CDR3 protein. Of approximately 12,000 distinct CDR3 sequences listed, about a third were seen once; the top ten hold about a third. This clonotype has a single count. Its antigen is not known. Study-level results: In convalescent patients, a median about 90% of reactive clones appeared only post-vaccination.

The chain couples TRBV18 to TRBJ1-5, with TRBD1 matching 8 bases. The clonotype was recovered from a human donor who received a COVID-19 vaccine. Sequenced material: CD4+ T cells from blood, cultured in vitro, taken before SARS-CoV-2 vaccination. Here the CDR3 DNA reads TGTGCCAGCTCACCGGCAGCAGGGGGCGGCGGCAATCAGCCCCAGCATTTT. As protein: CASSPAAGGGGNQPQHF. Supplemented by reference TRBV18 and TRBJ1-5, the full variable domain reads NAGVMQNPRHLVRRRGQEARLRCSPMKGHSHVYWYRQLPEEGLKFMVYLQKENIIDESGMPKERFSAEFPKEGPSILRIQQVVRGDSAAYFCASSPAAGGGGNQPQHFGDGTRLSIL.